This T cell receptor (beta chain) was retrieved from a study of radiotherapy plus CTLA-4 blockade in lung cancer. Whole-study context: The study recorded objective responses in roughly 20% of patients and disease control in about 30%. Whole-study findings and limits: Radiotherapy plus ipilimumab was followed by expansion in blood of tumor-derived TCR clones. How blood T cell clones changed early, along with interferon-beta, reportedly forecast response best.

TCRdb's table, derived via immunoSEQ multiplex PCR, lists solely in-frame clones and lacks some. The sample carries around 70,000 clones, around 86% recorded once. J lost 0 bases, V lost 8 bases, and 6 bases had no gene match. Germline V CDR1 and CDR2: LNHDA, SQIVND (reference sequence). This CDR3 region has 17 residues. As for this clone: Its antigen is still unknown.

This receptor was identified in a human donor with non-small cell lung cancer who had a partial response to radiotherapy plus ipilimumab. The genes are TRBV19 and TRBJ2-2, with 13 bases identical to TRBD2. The material was peripheral blood, obtained from a patient treated with radiotherapy plus ipilimumab. CDR3 bases: TGTGCCAGTTGGACTAGCGGGAGAGTGGCGAACACCGGGGAGCTGTTTTTT. This sequence encodes CASWTSGRVANTGELFF.